A selection of T cell receptor beta chains follows, all from one sample in a study of blood T cell repertoires in COVID-19. Sequenced by immunoSEQ multiplex PCR; TCRdb stores in-frame clones only, minus some. The table records about 78,000 clones, about 90% of them present only once. Sequencing was done on a sample of peripheral blood. These receptors were taken from a woman between 45 and 60 years old in a cohort sampled during active COVID-19. CDR3s include the opening cysteine and the closing phenylalanine or tryptophan. A D gene is named only where the DNA matches it firmly. Rows may omit the clone size; those that give it use once, few, many or a size class.

J,size,V,D,CDR3,DNA
TRBJ2-2,-,TRBV5-1,-,CASSSSFNTGELFF,TGCGCCAGCAGCTCGTCCTTTAACACCGGGGAGCTGTTTTTT
TRBJ2-2,-,TRBV4-1,TRBD2,CASSQGGAGTIGTGELFF,TGCGCCAGCAGCCAAGGAGGAGCCGGGACTATTGGCACCGGGGAGCTGTTTTTT
TRBJ2-1,-,TRBV2,-,CASSVIAGNEQFF,TGTGCCAGCAGTGTAATTGCGGGCAATGAGCAGTTCTTC
TRBJ1-3,-,TRBV25-1,TRBD1,CASSEGGTVGNTIYF,TGTGCCAGCAGTGAAGGGGGGACAGTTGGAAACACCATATATTTT
TRBJ2-1,-,TRBV18,-,CASSPRETFYNEQFF,TGTGCCAGCTCACCACGGGAGACTTTCTACAATGAGCAGTTCTTC
TRBJ2-7,-,TRBV18,-,CASSPAGPSYEQYF,TGTGCCAGCTCCCCGGCAGGCCCCAGCTACGAGCAGTACTTC
TRBJ2-3,-,TRBV7-3,-,CASSLGGREGTQYF,TGTGCCAGCAGCTTAGGAGGGCGTGAGGGTACGCAGTATTTT
TRBJ2-2,-,TRBV9,-,CASSVHDLPGTGELFF,TGTGCCAGCAGCGTCCACGACCTCCCGGGCACCGGGGAGCTGTTTTTT
TRBJ2-1,-,TRBV5-6,-,CASSLQASSYNEQFF,TGTGCCAGCAGCCTCCAGGCCAGCTCCTACAATGAGCAGTTCTTC
TRBJ2-2,-,TRBV7-3,-,CASSSQGIGELFF,TGTGCCAGCAGCTCCCAGGGAATCGGGGAGCTGTTTTTT
TRBJ2-1,-,TRBV2,-,CARDKGATEHNEQFF,TGTGCCAGAGATAAAGGGGCCACAGAACACAATGAGCAGTTCTTC
TRBJ1-2,few,TRBV3-1/TRBV3-2,-,CASSQGGIGYTF,TGTGCCAGCAGCCAAGGCGGGATCGGCTACACCTTC
TRBJ1-1,-,TRBV7-8,TRBD1,CASSLNPTGGWTEAFF,TGTGCCAGCAGCTTAAACCCAACAGGGGGGTGGACTGAAGCTTTCTTT
TRBJ2-5,-,TRBV28,TRBD1,CASKGARYGQGQETQYF,TGTGCCAGCAAGGGGGCCCGCTACGGACAGGGCCAAGAGACCCAGTACTTC
TRBJ2-1,-,TRBV28,TRBD2,CASSPHSAGTRGAYEQFF,TGTGCCAGCAGTCCTCACAGTGCCGGGACTAGAGGGGCATATGAGCAGTTCTTC
TRBJ2-1,-,TRBV21-1,-,CASSKAREADNEQFF,TGTGCCAGCAGCAAAGCACGGGAGGCTGACAATGAGCAGTTCTTC
TRBJ2-3,-,TRBV6-1,TRBD2,CASSEGGSRVDTQYF,TGTGCCAGCAGTGAGGGCGGGAGCAGGGTAGATACGCAGTATTTT
TRBJ2-2,-,TRBV27,TRBD2,CASSLKAGARAGELFF,TGTGCCAGCAGTTTAAAAGCGGGAGCAAGGGCCGGGGAGCTGTTTTTT
TRBJ2-7,-,TRBV27,-,CASSFRQGASGRGSYEQYF,TGTGCCAGCAGTTTCCGACAGGGGGCGAGCGGGAGGGGGTCCTACGAGCAGTACTTC
TRBJ2-1,-,TRBV19,-,CASSSGGGMKFF,TGTGCCAGTAGCTCTGGAGGGGGCATGAAGTTCTTC
TRBJ2-2,-,TRBV2,TRBD1,CASSEALPRGSYTGELFF,TGTGCCAGCAGTGAAGCGCTTCCCAGGGGGAGTTACACCGGGGAGCTGTTTTTT